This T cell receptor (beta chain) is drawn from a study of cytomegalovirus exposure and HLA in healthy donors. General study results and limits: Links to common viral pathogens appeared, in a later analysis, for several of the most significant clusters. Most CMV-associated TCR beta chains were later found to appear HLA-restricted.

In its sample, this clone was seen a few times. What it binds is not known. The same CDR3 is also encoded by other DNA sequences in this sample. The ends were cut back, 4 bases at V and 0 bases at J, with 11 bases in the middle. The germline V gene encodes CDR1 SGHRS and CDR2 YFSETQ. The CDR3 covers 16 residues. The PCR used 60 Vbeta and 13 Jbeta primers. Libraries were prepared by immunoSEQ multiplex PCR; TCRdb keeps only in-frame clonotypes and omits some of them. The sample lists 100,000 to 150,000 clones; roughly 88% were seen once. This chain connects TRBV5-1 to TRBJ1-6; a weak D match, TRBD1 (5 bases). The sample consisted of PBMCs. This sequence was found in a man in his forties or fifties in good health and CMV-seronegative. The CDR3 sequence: CASSGGGSSYNSPLHF. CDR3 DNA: TGCGCCAGCAGCGGCGGGGGGAGCTCCTATAATTCACCCCTCCACTTT.